The 15 T cell receptor beta chains presented below share a single source sample, sequenced in a study of human T cells and chemical hapten exposure. The time point here: pre-sensitization, week 0. Treatment of the sample: therapeutic diphenylcyclopropenone sensitization with weekly scalp DPC. TCRdb passed the RACE reads through MiXCR, listing each CDR3 protein once. The sample records 380,000 or so distinct CDR3 sequences, 4.5% to 7% being singletons. Sequenced here: whole blood, sampled in connection with sensitization to the hapten diphenylcyclopropenone (DPC). The source of these receptors is a woman aged 18-29 years with alopecia areata. Some clones in this sample may be carry-over from other donors' samples.

The chain carries TRBV12-3 or TRBV12-4 and TRBJ2-7, with TRBD2 as a possible D gene (6 bases). V gave up 6 bases and J gave up 6 bases, with 21 bases separating them. This CDR3 spans 15 amino acids. The CDR3 coding sequence is TGTGCCAGCAGCGGCCCCGGGTGGCAGGGAGGCGAGCAGTACTTC. Amino acids: CASSGPGWQGGEQYF.

In this sample, this clonotype turned up a few times. V and J are TRBV2 and TRBJ1-6; D gene uncertain. The CDR3 is made up of 14 amino acids. The V gene's germline CDR1 is SNHLY and CDR2 FYNNEI. The ends were cut back, 1 base at V and 3 bases at J, with 4 bases in the middle. CDR3 sequence (DNA): TGTGCCAGCAGTGAAGAGGTCTATAATTCACCCCTCCACTTT. Its translation: CASSEEVYNSPLHF.

Only a few counts were recorded for this clonotype. The genes are TRBV7-6 and TRBJ1-1; TRBD1 aligns across 9 bases. Germline CDR1 reads SGHVS; CDR2 reads FNYEAQ. J gave up 0 bases and V 6 bases, and 5 bases lay outside the gene matches. The CDR3 extends over 15 amino acids. The CDR3 reads CASSPQGAVNTEAFF. The CDR3 DNA reads TGTGCCAGCAGTCCACAGGGGGCTGTGAACACTGAAGCTTTCTTT.

This clonotype was detected ten times or more. The V call is TRBV20-1, the J call TRBJ2-3; 12 bases are shared with TRBD2. The CDR3 extends over 16 amino acids. V shed 3 bases, J shed 6 bases, and the junction held 10 bases outside the gene matches. CDR1 and CDR2 (germline): DFQATT, SNEGSKA (reference sequence). The CDR3 region is CSASLTSGGPGDTQYF. For the CDR3, the DNA is TGCAGTGCTAGTTTGACTAGCGGGGGTCCAGGGGATACGCAGTATTTT.

A few counts support this clonotype. The chain couples TRBV24-1 to TRBJ2-7; D is ambiguous. CDR3 length: 12 amino acids. V lost 3 bases and J 1 base, leaving 3 bases between the germline ends. The germline CDR1 and CDR2 sequences are KGHDR and SFDVKD. The CDR3 DNA reads TGTGCCACCAGTGATCAGTCCTACGAGCAGTACTTC. Translating gives CATSDQSYEQYF.

The chain carries TRBV7-2 and TRBJ1-2; no reliable D call. Germline CDR1 reads SGHTA; CDR2 reads FQGNSA. This CDR3 has 13 amino acids. The V end lost 2 bases, the J end lost 8 bases, and 12 bases lay between the germline ends. This CDR3 reads CASSLLRPEGYTF. Here the CDR3 DNA reads TGTGCCAGCAGCTTATTAAGGCCGGAAGGCTACACCTTC. Using reference TRBV7-2 and TRBJ1-2 for the parts outside the CDR3, the full variable domain is GAGVSQSPSNKVTEKGKDVELRCDPISGHTALYWYRQSLGQGLEFLIYFQGNSAPDKSGLPSDRFSAERTGGSVSTLTIQRTQQEDSAVYLCASSLLRPEGYTFGSGTRLTVV.

This clonotype was picked up many times. The genes are TRBV2 and TRBJ1-2; 8 positions agree with TRBD1. Germline V lookup: CDR1 SNHLY, CDR2 FYNNEI. J was trimmed by 0 bases and V by 1 base; bases with no gene match: 4. This CDR3 is 16 amino acids long. In DNA, the CDR3 is TGTGCCAGCAGTGAAGTGACAGGGGTCCCTAACTATGGCTACACCTTC. Protein: CASSEVTGVPNYGYTF.

The V and J genes are TRBV12-3 or TRBV12-4 and TRBJ1-3; a possible D gene is TRBD1 (5 bases). V lost 6 bases and J lost 8, with 11 bases in between. The CDR3 loop spans 12 amino acids. The CDR3 region is CASSQGRDTIYF. The CDR3 DNA follows: TGTGCCAGCAGCCAGGGCAGGGACACCATATATTTT.

This clonotype showed up just a few times. CDR3 nucleotide sequence: TGTGCCAGCAGGAGGACCGGAGGCGTGAATGGTAATTCACCCCTCCACTTT. It yields the protein CASRRTGGVNGNSPLHF. The chain combines TRBV6-2 or TRBV6-3 with TRBJ1-6; D gene uncertain. Germline CDR1 is MNHEY and CDR2 is SVGEGT. V was pared by 6 bases and J by 6 bases, with 21 bases between. The CDR3 is 17 residues long.

This chain connects TRBV12-3 or TRBV12-4 to TRBJ1-1; tentative D call: TRBD1 (5 bases). Trimming stripped 1 base from V and 0 bases from J, with 9 bases between. The CDR3 is 15 residues long. The CDR3 DNA reads TGTGCCAGCAGTTTAGGGACAATACTGAACACTGAAGCTTTCTTT. Residues: CASSLGTILNTEAFF.

This clonotype was found many times. The DNA of the CDR3 is TGTGCCAGCAGTGATTGGGGGACCCATCTCGAGCCCCAGCATTTT. Translation gives CASSDWGTHLEPQHF. The chain employs TRBV6-1 and TRBJ1-5; possibly TRBD1 for D (5 bases). The CDR3 consists of 15 residues. The V and J ends lost 3 bases and 8 bases respectively, with 17 bases between them. Germline CDR1 reads MNHNS; CDR2 reads SASEGT.

This clonotype appeared many times. The J gene is TRBJ1-5, the V gene TRBV7-2; D is perhaps TRBD1 (5 bases). V lost 5 bases, J lost 6 bases, and 11 bases lay in between. Per the germline V gene, CDR1 is SGHTA and CDR2 is FQGNSA. CDR3 length: 13 residues. The CDR3 sequence is CASSPDGGQPQHF. The CDR3 nucleotides are TGTGCCAGCAGCCCAGACGGGGGTCAGCCCCAGCATTTT.

This sequence joins TRBV2 and TRBJ1-4; D is unresolved. CDR1 SNHLY and CDR2 FYNNEI come from the germline V gene. V was pared by 4 bases and J by 0 bases, with 6 bases between. This CDR3 is built from 14 residues. The CDR3 region has the DNA TGTGCCAGCAGTGGCCTGGCAACTAATGAAAAACTGTTTTTT. This sequence encodes CASSGLATNEKLFF.

The J gene is TRBJ1-5, the V gene TRBV12-3 or TRBV12-4; D remains unclear. V lost 5 bases and J 8 bases, leaving 10 bases between the germline ends. CDR3 length: 12 amino acids. CDR3 protein: CASSVGLEPQHF. The CDR3 nucleotides read TGTGCCAGCAGTGTAGGCTTGGAGCCCCAGCATTTT.

This clonotype has ten or more counts. The CDR3 DNA follows: TGTGCCAGCAGGATAGGACTAGCGTACTGCGAGCAGTACTTC. Its translation is CASRIGLAYCEQYF. This chain links TRBV7-9 with TRBJ2-7; TRBD2 aligns across 9 bases. The CDR3 contains 14 residues. Germline V gene lookup returns CDR1 SEHNR and CDR2 FQNEAQ (reference sequence). The V segment lost 6 bases and the J segment 6 bases; nucleotides outside the gene matches: 9.